One and the same sample provided the 24 T cell receptor beta chains below, sequenced in a study of PD-1 blockade in classical Hodgkin lymphoma. All the patients suffered relapse after autologous stem cell transplantation, and brentuximab vedotin exposure differed. The table came from immunoSEQ multiplex PCR; TCRdb's copy has only in-frame clones and leaves some out. The data hold around 12,000 clones, with around 80% observed a single time. This sample comprised peripheral blood mononuclear cells (PBMCs), obtained at baseline. These receptor sequences come from a human donor with classical Hodgkin lymphoma.

This chain joins TRBV30 and TRBJ1-1; 9 nucleotides align to TRBD1. The CDR3 loop spans 16 amino acids. Germline CDR1 is GTSNPN and CDR2 is SVGIG (reference sequence). V was pared by 3 bases and J by 5 bases, with 13 bases of the junction left unmatched. CDR3: CAWRVQGAWVRTEAFF. Written as DNA, the CDR3 is TGTGCCTGGAGGGTACAGGGGGCTTGGGTCCGGACTGAAGCTTTCTTT.

This clone was seen a handful of times. The chain joins TRBV29-1 to TRBJ2-5; D unclear. The CDR3 is made up of 13 amino acids. Germline CDR1 is SQVTM and CDR2 is ANQGSEA. With 6 bases removed from V and 1 base from J, the gap between germline ends came to 12 bases. The CDR3 reads CSVTYGPQETQYF. CDR3 in DNA: TGCAGCGTGACCTATGGGCCCCAAGAGACCCAGTACTTC.

This chain connects TRBV6-6 to TRBJ1-1, with D maybe TRBD1 (5 bases). The CDR3 spans 13 residues. V was trimmed by 3 bases and J by 5 bases, leaving 10 bases between them. Germline CDR1 MNHNY, CDR2 SVGAGI (reference sequence). CDR3 region: CASSYEGTTEAFF. Here the CDR3 DNA reads TGTGCCAGCAGTTATGAGGGGACTACTGAAGCTTTCTTT.

This chain links TRBV2 with TRBJ1-5, with TRBD1 as a possible D gene (6 bases). Germline CDR1 and CDR2: SNHLY and FYNNEI. With 7 bases removed from V and 4 bases from J, the gap between germline ends came to 11 bases. This CDR3 contains 13 residues. This chain's CDR3 is CASTGRGNQPQHF. CDR3 coding DNA: TGTGCCAGCACGGGCAGGGGAAATCAGCCCCAGCATTTT.

The chain links TRBV7-9 to TRBJ2-1, with D tentatively TRBD1 (5 bases). The CDR3 has 17 amino acids. Germline V lookup: CDR1 SEHNR, CDR2 FQNEAQ (reference sequence). The V and J ends lost 3 bases and 8 bases respectively, with 23 bases between them. For the CDR3, the DNA is TGTGCCAGCAGCTTCCCTACAGGACAACTCAGCAGCGATGAGCAGTTCTTC. Translating it yields CASSFPTGQLSSDEQFF.

The chain joins TRBV4-1 to TRBJ2-5; 8 nucleotides align to TRBD2. The CDR3 runs 18 residues. Losses at the gene ends were 0 bases for V and 5 bases for J; bases not matched to a gene: 14. Germline CDR1 and CDR2: MGHRA and YSYEKL. The DNA for the CDR3 is TGCGCCAGCAGCCAAGAGCCCCAGCGAGGCGGGGGGAAGGAGACCCAGTACTTC. It encodes CASSQEPQRGGGKETQYF.

The genes are TRBV27 and TRBJ2-7, with 10 bases lining up with TRBD1. The trim removed 6 bases at V and 7 bases at J, leaving 12 bases unmatched. CDR1 and CDR2 from the germline V gene are MNHEY and SMNVEV (reference sequence). The CDR3 covers 15 residues. CDR3 DNA: TGTGCCAGCAGCCCCTCGCGGGACAGGGGAGGGGAGCAGTACTTC. Its translation is CASSPSRDRGGEQYF.

The sample holds a few counts of this clone. The J gene is TRBJ1-2, the V gene TRBV5-6; D uncertain. Germline CDR1 and CDR2: SGHDT and YYEEEE. The CDR3 is made up of 15 amino acids. V was shortened by 4 bases and J by 3 bases, with 16 bases between the two germline ends. The CDR3 loop reads CASSPGATVDYGYTF. The CDR3 DNA follows: TGTGCCAGCAGCCCCGGCGCCACGGTGGACTATGGCTACACCTTC.

This clone was seen more than once but under ten times. The V gene is TRBV23-1, the J gene TRBJ1-2; D uncertain. TRBV23-1 is an ORF, with its function uncertain. CDR3 length equals 11 residues. V shed 2 bases and J shed 4 bases, with 2 bases lying between them. CDR3 in amino acids: CASSQGYGYTF. The CDR3 nucleotides read TGCGCCAGCAGTCAAGGCTATGGCTACACCTTC.

This chain links TRBV19 with TRBJ2-3; D not certain. CDR3 length: 13 residues. The germline CDR1 and CDR2 sequences are LNHDA and SQIVND (reference sequence). V was trimmed by 2 bases and J by 5 bases, leaving 8 bases between them. The CDR3 loop reads CASSIKRIDTQYF. CDR3 nucleotides: TGTGCCAGTAGTATAAAGAGGATAGATACGCAGTATTTT. Supplemented by reference TRBV19 and TRBJ2-3, the full variable domain reads DGGITQSPKYLFRKEGQNVTLSCEQNLNHDAMYWYRQDPGQGLRLIYYSQIVNDFQKGDIAEGYSVSREKKESFPLTVTSAQKNPTAFYLCASSIKRIDTQYFGPGTRLTVL.

This sequence joins TRBV19 and TRBJ1-5, with D maybe TRBD1 (6 bases). V was pared by 3 bases and J by 7 bases, with 13 bases between. CDR1 LNHDA and CDR2 SQIVND come from the germline V gene (reference sequence). CDR3 length: 14 amino acids. Here the CDR3 reads CASSMVGGGQPQHF. CDR3 nucleotide sequence: TGTGCCAGTAGTATGGTGGGGGGCGGACAGCCCCAGCATTTT.

V gene TRBV28 combines with J gene TRBJ2-7; a possible D gene is TRBD2 (7 bases). Germline V gives CDR1 MDHEN, CDR2 SYDVKM. The CDR3 totals 15 residues. Trimming removed 6 bases from V and 2 bases from J, with 17 bases in between. The CDR3 DNA is TGTGCCAGCAGCGAAGGGGGGGGCGTCCCCTACGAGCAGTACTTC. It is translated as CASSEGGGVPYEQYF. The complete variable domain, with remaining parts taken from reference TRBV28 and TRBJ2-7, reads DVKVTQSSRYLVKRTGEKVFLECVQDMDHENMFWYRQDPGLGLRLIYFSYDVKMKEKGDIPEGYSVSREKKERFSLILESASTNQTSMYLCASSEGGGVPYEQYFGPGTRLTVT.

The V gene is TRBV1, the J gene TRBJ2-6. TRBV1 counts as a pseudogene. The CDR3 totals 17 residues. The CDR3 DNA is TGCACCAGCAGGCTTGGGTGTTTGTGCAGTCGGGCCAACGTCCTGACTTTC. Its protein product is CTSRLGCLCSRANVLTF.

V usage is TRBV9 and J usage is TRBJ2-1, with D possibly matching TRBD2 (5 bases). There are 18 residues in the CDR3. Germline CDR1 reads SGDLS; CDR2 reads YYNGEE. The V end lost 0 bases, the J end lost 4 bases, and 20 bases lay between the germline ends. CDR3: CASSVVGGRASRYNEQFF. The DNA of the CDR3 is TGTGCCAGCAGCGTAGTCGGAGGACGGGCCTCCCGATACAATGAGCAGTTCTTC.

The DNA for the CDR3 is TGTGCCAGCAGTTACTCGATGGGGGAGACCCAGTACTTC. It codes for CASSYSMGETQYF. The genes are TRBV6-5 and TRBJ2-5, with D unclear. Per germline, CDR1 MNHEY and CDR2 SVGAGI. The CDR3 length is 13 residues. V was shortened by 0 bases and J by 5 bases, with 7 bases between the two germline ends.

The chain recombines TRBV6-5 with TRBJ1-6, with D maybe TRBD1 (5 bases). Trimming took 2 bases from V and 7 from J, leaving 15 bases between them. The CDR3 consists of 16 residues. The germline gives CDR1 MNHEY, CDR2 SVGAGI. Here the CDR3 DNA reads TGTGCCAGCAGTTACGCCCTGTCCAGGGTGAATTCACCCCTCCACTTT. Translating gives CASSYALSRVNSPLHF.

The chain joins TRBV9 to TRBJ1-6, with 8 positions matching TRBD1. There are 15 residues in the CDR3. Germline loops: CDR1 SGDLS, CDR2 YYNGEE. Trimming took 5 bases from V and 6 from J; bases not matched to a gene: 7. CDR3 sequence (DNA): TGTGCCAGCAGACGTGACAGGGGAAGTAATTCACCCCTCCACTTT. The encoded protein is CASRRDRGSNSPLHF. The variable domain in full, with the rest retrieved from reference TRBV9 and TRBJ1-6, is DSGVTQTPKHLITATGQRVTLRCSPRSGDLSVYWYQQSLDQGLQFLIQYYNGEERAKGNILERFSAQQFPDLHSELNLSSLELGDSALYFCASRRDRGSNSPLHFGNGTRLTVT.

The rearrangement links TRBV28 to TRBJ1-1; D not resolved. The V and J ends lost 7 bases and 0 bases respectively, with 6 bases between them. Per germline, CDR1 MDHEN and CDR2 SYDVKM. This CDR3 has 12 amino acids. CDR3 in DNA: TGTGCCAGCAAGACGGTGAACACTGAAGCTTTCTTT. Its translation is CASKTVNTEAFF.

The chain recombines TRBV6-1 with TRBJ1-4, with 9 bases fitting TRBD1. The CDR3 is 15 residues long. Per germline, CDR1 MNHNS and CDR2 SASEGT. After removal of 4 bases from V and 0 bases from J, the junction contained 0 bases not matched to a gene. The CDR3 DNA sequence: TGTGCCAGCAGTGGACAGGGGGCAACTAATGAAAAACTGTTTTTT. Translation: CASSGQGATNEKLFF.

V gene TRBV7-9 combines with J gene TRBJ1-4, with TRBD1 as a possible D gene (6 bases). There are 15 residues in the CDR3. V was shortened by 5 bases and J by 8 bases, with 18 bases between the two germline ends. The germline V gene has CDR1 SEHNR and CDR2 FQNEAQ (reference sequence). The DNA of the CDR3 is TGTGCCAGCAGCGATACAGGGCGAAGCGGGGAAAAACTGTTTTTT. Translation: CASSDTGRSGEKLFF.

The chain is built from TRBV7-6 and TRBJ2-3; a possible D gene is TRBD2 (5 bases). Germline V lookup: CDR1 SGHVS, CDR2 FNYEAQ. This CDR3 has 16 residues. V was trimmed by 3 bases and J by 0 bases, leaving 13 bases between them. CDR3 nucleotide sequence: TGTGCCAGCAGCTTGGGCCGGGAACCCAGCACAGATACGCAGTATTTT. It translates to CASSLGREPSTDTQYF.

The J gene is TRBJ2-7, the V gene TRBV6-1; a weak D match, TRBD2 (6 bases). Germline V CDR1 and CDR2: MNHNS, SASEGT. The V end was cut by 5 bases, the J end by 1 base, with 12 bases between. The CDR3 runs to 14 residues. Here the CDR3 DNA reads TGTGCCAGCAGTCTAGCGTACTCTTCCTACGAGCAGTACGTC. It yields the protein CASSLAYSSYEQYV.

The DNA of the CDR3 is TGTGCCAGCTCACCCGCAGGGGAGACCCAGTACTTC. Protein sequence: CASSPAGETQYF. This chain uses TRBV18 with TRBJ2-5, with D tentatively TRBD1 (5 bases). V lost 3 bases, J lost 5 bases, and 7 bases lay in between. Germline CDR1 is KGHSH and CDR2 is LQKENI. The CDR3 has 12 residues.

In its sample, this clone ranks as large. The gene calls are TRBV6-6 and TRBJ2-5; tentatively, D is TRBD2 (5 bases). Germline V gene data show CDR1 as MNHNY and CDR2 as SVGAGI (reference sequence). The CDR3 loop spans 16 amino acids. V lost 7 bases and J 4 bases, leaving 22 bases between the germline ends. The CDR3 DNA is TGTGCCAGCATCACGGGAATGAGCTCCTCCCGAGAGACCCAGTACTTC. It translates to CASITGMSSSRETQYF.